This TCR beta chain was recovered during a study of shared clonotypes between healthy human individuals. Study-wide context: Each donor's CD4 naive and CD4 memory cells filled three plates apiece, CD8 naive two, and CD8 memory one.

Overall study results and limits: Naive subsets tended to show greater estimated richness than memory subsets. Some clonotypes were shared by all four sorted-subset donors, while others were not shared. The non-shared ones had lower generation probabilities than the shared ones.

Assay used: immunoSEQ multiplex PCR; TCRdb lists only in-frame clones, some missing. Of some 600,000 clones in the sample, about 96% are singletons; the top ten hold 0.11%. Per germline, CDR1 MDHEN and CDR2 SYDVKM. Trimming took 8 bases from V and 0 from J; bases not matched to a gene: 9. The CDR3 is 16 amino acids. The naive CD8 fraction comprised CD45RO-negative cells positively selected for CCR7 and excluded terminally differentiated effector memory CD45RA+ cells. A word on this clone: Its antigen is unknown.

The clonotype was recovered from a woman aged 25 to 39 in good health. The material sequenced was naive CD8+ T cells sorted from blood. The genes are TRBV28 and TRBJ2-1; 8 bases map to TRBD2. The CDR3 nucleotides are TGTGCCAGCGGAACGTGGCTAGCGGGCTCCTACAATGAGCAGTTCTTC. Its translation is CASGTWLAGSYNEQFF.